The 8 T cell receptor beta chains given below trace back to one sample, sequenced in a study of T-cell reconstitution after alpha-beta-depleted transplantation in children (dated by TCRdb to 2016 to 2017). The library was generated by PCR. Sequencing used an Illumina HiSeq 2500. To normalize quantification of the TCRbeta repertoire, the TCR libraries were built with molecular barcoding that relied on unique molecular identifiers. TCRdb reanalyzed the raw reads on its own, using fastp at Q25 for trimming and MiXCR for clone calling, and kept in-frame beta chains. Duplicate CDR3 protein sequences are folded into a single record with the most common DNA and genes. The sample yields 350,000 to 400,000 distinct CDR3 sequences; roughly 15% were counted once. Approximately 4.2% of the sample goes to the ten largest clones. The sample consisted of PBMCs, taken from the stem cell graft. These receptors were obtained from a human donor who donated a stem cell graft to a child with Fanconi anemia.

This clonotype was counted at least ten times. In nucleotides, the CDR3 is TGTGCCAGCAGCTTAACGGACACCGGGGAGCTGTTTTTT. This translates into CASSLTDTGELFF. The chain carries TRBV11-2 and TRBJ2-2; D gene uncertain. Germline-derived CDR1 and CDR2 are SGHAT and FQNNGV. CDR3 size: 13 residues. Deletions cut 2 bases from V and 3 bases from J, with 4 bases between.

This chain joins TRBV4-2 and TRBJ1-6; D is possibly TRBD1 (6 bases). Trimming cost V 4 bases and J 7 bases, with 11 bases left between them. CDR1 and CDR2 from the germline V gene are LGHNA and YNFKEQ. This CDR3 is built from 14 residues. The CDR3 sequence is CASSPIDRNSPLHF. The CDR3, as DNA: TGTGCCAGCAGCCCAATAGACAGGAATTCACCCCTCCACTTT.

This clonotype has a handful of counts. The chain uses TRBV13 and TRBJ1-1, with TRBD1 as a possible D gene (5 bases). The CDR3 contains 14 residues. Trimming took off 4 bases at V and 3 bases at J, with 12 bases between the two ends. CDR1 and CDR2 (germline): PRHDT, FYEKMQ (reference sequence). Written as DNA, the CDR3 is TGTGCCAGCAGCTCCTGGACGGGGGACACTGAAGCTTTCTTT. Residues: CASSSWTGDTEAFF.

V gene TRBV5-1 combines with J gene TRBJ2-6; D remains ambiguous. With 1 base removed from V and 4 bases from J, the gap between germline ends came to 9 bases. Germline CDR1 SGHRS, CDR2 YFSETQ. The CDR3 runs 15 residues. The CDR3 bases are TGCGCCAGCAGCTTGTATAGTAACGGGGCCAACGTCCTGACTTTC. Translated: CASSLYSNGANVLTF.

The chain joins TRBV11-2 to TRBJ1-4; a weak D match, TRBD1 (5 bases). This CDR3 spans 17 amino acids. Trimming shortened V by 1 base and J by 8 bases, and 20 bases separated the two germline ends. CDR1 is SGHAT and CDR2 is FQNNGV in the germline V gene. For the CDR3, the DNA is TGTGCCAGCAGCTTAGCATCAAGCGGCTTTCGGGGGGAAAAACTGTTTTTT. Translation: CASSLASSGFRGEKLFF.

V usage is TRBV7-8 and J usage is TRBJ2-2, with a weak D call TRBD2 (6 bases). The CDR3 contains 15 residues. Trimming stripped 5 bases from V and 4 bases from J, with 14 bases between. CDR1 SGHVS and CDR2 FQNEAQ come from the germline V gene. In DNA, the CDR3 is TGTGCCAGCAGCAGACTAGAGGTCCGCACCGGGGAGCTGTTTTTT. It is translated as CASSRLEVRTGELFF.

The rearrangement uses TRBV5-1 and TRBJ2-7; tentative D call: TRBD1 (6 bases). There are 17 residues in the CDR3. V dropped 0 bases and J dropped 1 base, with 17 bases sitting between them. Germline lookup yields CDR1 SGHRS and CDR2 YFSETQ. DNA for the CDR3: TGCGCCAGCAGCTTGGCCTCAGGGGCCGGGAATTCCTACGAGCAGTACTTC. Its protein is CASSLASGAGNSYEQYF.

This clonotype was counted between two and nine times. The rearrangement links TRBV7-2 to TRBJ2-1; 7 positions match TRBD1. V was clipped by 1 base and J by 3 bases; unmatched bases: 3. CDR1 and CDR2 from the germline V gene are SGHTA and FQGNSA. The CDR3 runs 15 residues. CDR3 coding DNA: TGTGCCAGCAGCTTAGAACAGGGGAGCTACAATGAGCAGTTCTTC. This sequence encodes CASSLEQGSYNEQFF.